The 27 T cell receptor beta chains below all came from one sample that was sequenced in a study of beta chain features in type 1 diabetes. Since all of the isolated RNA was reverse transcribed, expressed TCRB transcripts were what got sequenced. The data were produced by immunoSEQ multiplex PCR, yet TCRdb's version contains in-frame clones alone and is incomplete. The sample consists of about 660,000 clones, 11% to 15% of them appearing once. Study-level findings and limits: Type 1 diabetes patients had TCRB CDR3s that were shorter (moderately but significantly so) in all four CD4+ subsets.

These receptors have no identified antigens. Sequencing was done on a sample of naive CD4+ T cells from blood. Receptor source: a man younger than 35 with type 1 diabetes.

The table lists this clone with a few counts. J is TRBJ1-5 and V is TRBV6-1; 7 bases line up with TRBD1. Germline values: CDR1 MNHNS, CDR2 SASEGT. The CDR3 runs 14 residues. V gave up 4 bases and J gave up 7 bases; unmatched junction bases: 7. The DNA for the CDR3 is TGTGCCAGCAGTGGCCTCGACAGGGACCAGCCCCAGCATTTT. The encoded protein is CASSGLDRDQPQHF.

The table lists this clone with a few counts. This sequence joins TRBV4-3 and TRBJ1-2; the D is unclear. Germline lookup yields CDR1 LGHNA and CDR2 YSLEER. The CDR3 contains 15 residues. The V end was cut by 0 bases, the J end by 6 bases, with 14 bases between. CDR3 loop: CASSQDQLREDGYTF. The CDR3 nucleotides read TGCGCCAGCAGCCAAGATCAGCTGAGGGAGGATGGCTACACCTTC.

In this sample, this clone turned up a few times. This chain joins TRBV29-1 and TRBJ2-1; D ambiguous. Trimming took 5 bases from V and 2 from J, leaving 4 bases between them. The length of the CDR3 is 11 residues. CDR1 SQVTM and CDR2 ANQGSEA come from the germline V gene. The CDR3 here is CSVKTYNEQFF. The CDR3 region has the DNA TGCAGCGTTAAAACCTACAATGAGCAGTTCTTC.

Worth noting for this clone: This sample includes further DNA sequences coding for the same CDR3. The genes are TRBV6-5 and TRBJ1-3, with D perhaps TRBD1 (5 bases). Deletions cut 7 bases from V and 1 base from J, with 11 bases between. There are 14 residues in the CDR3. Germline V gene lookup returns CDR1 MNHEY and CDR2 SVGAGI. The CDR3 reads CASTRGGSGNTIYF. In DNA form, the CDR3 reads TGTGCCAGCACCCGCGGGGGATCTGGAAACACCATATATTTT.

This chain links TRBV6-5 with TRBJ2-3; D perhaps matches TRBD1 (6 bases). Trimming left V 2 bases short and J 2 bases short, with 11 bases between. This CDR3 spans 15 amino acids. Germline CDR1 reads MNHEY; CDR2 reads SVGAGI. The CDR3 DNA follows: TGTGCCAGCAGTTACCGGACAGAAGTCACAGATACGCAGTATTTT. It specifies CASSYRTEVTDTQYF.

The chain links TRBV29-1 to TRBJ1-1, with D possibly TRBD1 on 5 matching bases. V lost 4 bases and J 4 bases, leaving 13 bases between the germline ends. The CDR3 has 13 residues. CDR1 and CDR2 from the germline V gene are SQVTM and ANQGSEA. For the CDR3, the DNA is TGCAGCGTTGGGGGGTTTTCGGGCACTGAAGCTTTCTTT. Translating it yields CSVGGFSGTEAFF.

To note about this clone: One end of the junction is discordant with germline, which a read error may explain. This specimen includes other DNA sequences encoding the same CDR3. This chain joins TRBV7-9 and TRBJ1-1; D is ambiguous. Germline values: CDR1 SEHNR, CDR2 FQNEAQ (reference sequence). This CDR3 has 12 amino acids. The DNA of the CDR3 is TGTGCCCCCTCCCGAGTGGGCACTGAAGCCTTCTTT. Its protein is CAPSRVGTEAFF.

In DNA form, the CDR3 reads TGCGCCAGCAGCTTGGGACTAGCGGGAGGACCGCTGGATACGCAGTATTTT. This codes for CASSLGLAGGPLDTQYF. This chain links TRBV5-1 with TRBJ2-3; TRBD2 aligns across 13 bases. V lost 0 bases and J lost 6; bases outside the gene matches: 7. Germline V gives CDR1 SGHRS, CDR2 YFSETQ. The CDR3 length is 17 residues.

The chain carries TRBV30 and TRBJ1-5; 9 bases map to TRBD1. Germline values: CDR1 GTSNPN, CDR2 SVGIG (reference sequence). The ends lost 1 base at V and 7 bases at J; junction bases unmatched: 8. The CDR3 totals 15 residues. CDR3: CAWSEGTGLEQPQHF. The CDR3 region has the DNA TGTGCCTGGAGTGAGGGGACAGGGCTGGAGCAGCCCCAGCATTTT.

The chain carries TRBV7-2 and TRBJ2-2; D is ambiguous. The CDR3 is 15 residues long. The germline V and J ends were trimmed by 1 base and 0 bases, with 6 bases remaining between them. In germline, CDR1 is SGHTA, CDR2 FQGNSA. The DNA of the CDR3 is TGTGCCAGCAGCTTAGTTCTAGCGAACACCGGGGAGCTGTTTTTT. It is translated as CASSLVLANTGELFF. Drawing the rest from reference TRBV7-2 and TRBJ2-2, the complete variable domain is GAGVSQSPSNKVTEKGKDVELRCDPISGHTALYWYRQSLGQGLEFLIYFQGNSAPDKSGLPSDRFSAERTGGSVSTLTIQRTQQEDSAVYLCASSLVLANTGELFFGEGSRLTVL.

This chain uses TRBV7-2 with TRBJ2-1; no firm D call. There are 15 residues in the CDR3. The ends were cut back, 1 base at V and 12 bases at J, with 19 bases in the middle. Germline V gene sequence: CDR1 SGHTA, CDR2 FQGNSA. The CDR3 loop reads CASSLGLGPDSGQFF. As DNA, the CDR3 is TGTGCCAGCAGCTTAGGGCTCGGACCCGACTCGGGGCAGTTCTTC.

This clone came up a few times. The chain employs TRBV25-1 and TRBJ2-1, with a weak D call TRBD1 (6 bases). The V gene lost 2 bases and the J gene lost 6 bases, with 11 bases spanning the gap. In germline, CDR1 is MGHDK, CDR2 SYGVNS. The CDR3 totals 14 residues. The CDR3 DNA sequence: TGTGCCAGCAGTGAACAGGGGTATTTCAATGAGCAGTTCTTC. It codes for CASSEQGYFNEQFF. Supplemented by reference TRBV25-1 and TRBJ2-1, the full variable domain reads EADIYQTPRYLVIGTGKKITLECSQTMGHDKMYWYQQDPGMELHLIHYSYGVNSTEKGDLSSESTVSRIRTEHFPLTLESARPSHTSQYLCASSEQGYFNEQFFGPGTRLTVL.

This clone was seen a handful of times. The chain employs TRBV7-2 and TRBJ1-2, with D maybe TRBD1 (5 bases). There are 11 residues in the CDR3. Germline CDR1 and CDR2: SGHTA and FQGNSA. V was cut by 5 bases and J by 6 bases, with 7 bases left in between. Here the CDR3 reads CASSPGDGYTF. The DNA for the CDR3 is TGTGCCAGCAGCCCGGGGGATGGCTACACCTTC.

This clone was found a few times. The chain carries TRBV29-1 and TRBJ1-4; tentatively, D is TRBD1 (5 bases). The CDR3 is 13 residues long. V gave up 5 bases and J gave up 5 bases, with 12 bases separating them. In germline, CDR1 is SQVTM, CDR2 ANQGSEA. CDR3 region: CSVQTGGNEKLFF. The CDR3 nucleotides are TGCAGCGTTCAGACGGGGGGAAATGAAAAACTGTTTTTT. The full variable domain, rest sourced from reference TRBV29-1 and TRBJ1-4, is SAVISQKPSRDICQRGTSLTIQCQVDSQVTMMFWYRQQPGQSLTLIATANQGSEATYESGFVIDKFPISRPNLTFSTLTVSNMSPEDSSIYLCSVQTGGNEKLFFGSGTQLSVL.

The gene calls are TRBV30 and TRBJ1-3; 7 bases line up with TRBD1. The V segment lost 7 bases and the J segment 0 bases; nucleotides outside the gene matches: 6. The CDR3 sequence is 14 residues long. Germline lookup yields CDR1 GTSNPN and CDR2 SVGIG (reference sequence). In nucleotides, the CDR3 is TGTGCCTCTCAGGGGGGCAGCTCTGGAAACACCATATATTTT. This gives the protein CASQGGSSGNTIYF.

The chain uses TRBV18 and TRBJ2-5; TRBD2 aligns across 7 bases. With 3 bases clipped from V and 5 bases from J, the junction kept 3 bases outside the gene matches. CDR3 length equals 13 residues. Looked up from germline, CDR1 is KGHSH and CDR2 is LQKENI. The CDR3 protein is CASSPSGAETQYF. The CDR3 nucleotides are TGTGCCAGCTCACCCAGCGGGGCGGAGACCCAGTACTTC.

This chain uses TRBV18 with TRBJ2-1; a possible D gene is TRBD2 (6 bases). Trimming left V 2 bases short and J 10 bases short, with 18 bases between. Germline assignment: CDR1 KGHSH and CDR2 LQKENI. This CDR3 is built from 15 residues. The CDR3 sequence is CASSPRQGGDTEQFF. The CDR3 DNA is TGTGCCAGCTCACCAAGGCAGGGCGGGGATACGGAGCAGTTCTTC.

Regarding this clone: The same CDR3 also results from other DNA sequences found in this sample. The rearrangement links TRBV7-9 to TRBJ1-1; 7 bases are a match to TRBD1. Germline CDR1 and CDR2: SEHNR and FQNEAQ (reference sequence). The ends lost 5 bases at V and 2 bases at J; junction bases unmatched: 5. The CDR3 covers 14 residues. CDR3 DNA sequence: TGTGCCAGCAGCCTGGGACAGACTAACACTGAAGCTTTCTTT. Its protein product is CASSLGQTNTEAFF. The variable domain in full, with the rest retrieved from reference TRBV7-9 and TRBJ1-1, is DTGVSQNPRHKITKRGQNVTFRCDPISEHNRLYWYRQTLGQGPEFLTYFQNEAQLEKSRLLSDRFSAERPKGSFSTLEIQRTEQGDSAMYLCASSLGQTNTEAFFGQGTRLTVV.

There are a few counts of this clone. The gene calls are TRBV7-9 and TRBJ1-4, with 9 bases identical to TRBD1. The germline V gene has CDR1 SEHNR and CDR2 FQNEAQ (reference sequence). This CDR3 region has 14 residues. V shed 5 bases and J 5 bases; nucleotides not matched to a gene: 3. The CDR3 DNA reads as TGTGCCAGCAGCCGGGGACAGGGCAATGAAAAACTGTTTTTT. Translation gives CASSRGQGNEKLFF.

The rearrangement uses TRBV28 and TRBJ2-7; unclear D gene. CDR1 is MDHEN, CDR2 SYDVKM, per germline. The CDR3 contains 12 residues. Trimming took 4 bases from V and 4 from J, leaving 8 bases between them. The CDR3 loop reads CASSSLVYEQYF. As DNA, the CDR3 is TGTGCCAGCAGTTCCCTTGTATACGAGCAGTACTTC.

V gene TRBV7-9 combines with J gene TRBJ2-1; D uncertain. With 1 base removed from V and 6 bases from J, the gap between germline ends came to 7 bases. The germline V gene has CDR1 SEHNR and CDR2 FQNEAQ (reference sequence). This CDR3 is 13 amino acids long. CDR3 sequence reads: CASSLVLVNEQFF. DNA for the CDR3: TGTGCCAGCAGCTTAGTACTGGTCAATGAGCAGTTCTTC.

The CDR3 DNA reads as TGTGCCTGGACCAAGACAACAATGAACACTGAAGCTTTCTTT. It is translated as CAWTKTTMNTEAFF. This chain links TRBV30 with TRBJ1-1; unclear D gene. Trimming pared 4 bases from V and 0 bases from J, leaving 12 bases between. Germline V CDR1 and CDR2: GTSNPN, SVGIG (reference sequence). The CDR3 extends over 14 amino acids.

This clone was detected only a few times. The CDR3: CASSALPQVHEQFF. DNA for the CDR3: TGTGCCAGCAGCGCCCTTCCCCAGGTACATGAGCAGTTCTTC. V is TRBV7-2 and J is TRBJ2-1, with D hard to call. The CDR3 covers 14 residues. V was clipped by 5 bases and J by 8 bases, with 16 bases between them. Germline V gives CDR1 SGHTA, CDR2 FQGNSA. Filled out from reference TRBV7-2 and TRBJ2-1, the complete variable domain reads GAGVSQSPSNKVTEKGKDVELRCDPISGHTALYWYRQSLGQGLEFLIYFQGNSAPDKSGLPSDRFSAERTGGSVSTLTIQRTQQEDSAVYLCASSALPQVHEQFFGPGTRLTVL.

The chain is built from TRBV28 and TRBJ2-7; no definite D call. Germline V gene data show CDR1 as MDHEN and CDR2 as SYDVKM. Trimming stripped 3 bases from V and 2 bases from J, with 11 bases between. This CDR3 comprises 14 residues. DNA of the CDR3: TGTGCCAGCAGTTTCGCACCTCTGACCTACGAGCAGTACTTC. Protein sequence: CASSFAPLTYEQYF.

This clone turned up a few times. Other DNA variants within this sample encode the same CDR3. The chain links TRBV10-3 to TRBJ1-5; 11 bases fit TRBD1. CDR1 and CDR2 from the germline V gene are ENHRY and SYGVKD. With V trimmed by 6 bases and J by 5 bases, 0 bases remained unmatched. The CDR3 runs 13 residues. CDR3 coding DNA: TGTGCCATCAGGGGACAGGGGGATCAGCCCCAGCATTTT. It encodes CAIRGQGDQPQHF.

Note on this clone: Other DNA sequences in the sample encode the same CDR3. The rearrangement joins TRBV28 to TRBJ1-1; TRBD1 is a possible D gene (5 bases). The CDR3 loop spans 13 amino acids. Trimming took off 6 bases at V and 2 bases at J, with 10 bases between the two ends. Germline assignment: CDR1 MDHEN and CDR2 SYDVKM. CDR3 loop: CASRPGGNTEAFF. In nucleotides, the CDR3 is TGTGCCAGCAGACCGGGGGGAAACACTGAAGCTTTCTTT.

This clone has just a few counts. The same CDR3 also results from other DNA sequences found in this sample. The V call is TRBV29-1, the J call TRBJ2-5; 10 nucleotides agree with TRBD1. CDR3 length: 13 amino acids. Germline V lookup: CDR1 SQVTM, CDR2 ANQGSEA. The trim removed 5 bases at V and 5 bases at J, leaving 5 bases unmatched. The CDR3 DNA reads TGCAGCGTTCGACAGGGGGCTGGGGAGACCCAGTACTTC. Translated: CSVRQGAGETQYF.